This TCR beta chain came from a study of Graves' ophthalmopathy and Graves' hyperthyroidism. Amplified TCR beta CDR3 regions were obtained using RNA transcripts as template. RT-PCR with HTBI primers came first, then second-round multiplex PCR. MiXCR, run by TCRdb on the multiplex PCR reads, gives a single entry per CDR3 protein. The sample has about 400,000 distinct CDR3 sequences; 20% to 25% are singletons. J gave up 5 bases and V 0 bases, and 4 bases lay outside the gene matches. Germline assignment: CDR1 SGHRS and CDR2 YFSETQ. The CDR3 is 14 residues long. Participants with hyperthyroidism, aged 18 to 65, were newly diagnosed with under 2 months' duration. This clonotype appeared many times.

The chain has TRBV5-1 and TRBJ2-5; 7 bases fit TRBD1. This TCR derives from a young woman with stable Graves' hyperthyroidism. Sequenced sample: peripheral blood. The CDR3 sequence: CASSLDRGGETQYF. DNA for the CDR3: TGCGCCAGCAGCTTGGACAGGGGCGGGGAGACCCAGTACTTC.